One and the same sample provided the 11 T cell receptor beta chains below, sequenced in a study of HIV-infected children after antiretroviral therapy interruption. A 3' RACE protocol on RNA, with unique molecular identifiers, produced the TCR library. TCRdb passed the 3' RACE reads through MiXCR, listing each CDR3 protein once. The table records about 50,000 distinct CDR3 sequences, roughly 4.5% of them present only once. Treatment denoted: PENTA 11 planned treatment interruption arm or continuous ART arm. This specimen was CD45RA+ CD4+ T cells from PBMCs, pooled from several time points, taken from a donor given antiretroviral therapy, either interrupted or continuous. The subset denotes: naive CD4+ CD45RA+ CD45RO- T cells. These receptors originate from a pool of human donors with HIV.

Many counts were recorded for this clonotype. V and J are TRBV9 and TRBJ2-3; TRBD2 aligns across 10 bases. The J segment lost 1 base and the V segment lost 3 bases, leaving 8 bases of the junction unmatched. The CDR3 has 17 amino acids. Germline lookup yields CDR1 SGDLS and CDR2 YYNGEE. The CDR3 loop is CASSALWTSGRTDTQYF. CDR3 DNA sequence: TGTGCCAGCAGCGCCCTCTGGACTAGCGGACGCACAGATACGCAGTATTTT.

The CDR3 sequence is CSAHGQSPYEQYF. For the CDR3, the DNA is TGCAGCGCCCACGGACAGAGCCCCTACGAGCAGTACTTC. This chain links TRBV29-1 with TRBJ2-7; D possibly corresponds to TRBD1 (6 bases). Per germline, CDR1 SQVTM and CDR2 ANQGSEA. This CDR3 is built from 13 residues. V dropped 7 bases and J dropped 2 bases, with 15 bases sitting between them.

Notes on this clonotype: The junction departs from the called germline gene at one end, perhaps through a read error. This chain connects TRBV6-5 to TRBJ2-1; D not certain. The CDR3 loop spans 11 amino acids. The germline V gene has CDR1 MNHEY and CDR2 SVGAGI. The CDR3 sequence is CATSGYNEQFF. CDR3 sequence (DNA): TGTGCCACCAGTGGGTACAATGAGCAGTTCTTC.

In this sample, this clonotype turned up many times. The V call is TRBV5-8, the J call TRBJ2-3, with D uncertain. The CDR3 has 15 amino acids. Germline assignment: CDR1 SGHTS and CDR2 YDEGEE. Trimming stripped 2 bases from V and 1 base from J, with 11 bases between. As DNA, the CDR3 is TGTGCCAGCAGCTTTCGGGCTGCCGGCACAGATACGCAGTATTTT. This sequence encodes CASSFRAAGTDTQYF. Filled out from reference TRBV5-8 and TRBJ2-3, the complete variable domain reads EAGVTQSPTHLIKTRGQQATLRCSPISGHTSVYWYQQALGLGLQFLLWYDEGEERNRGNFPPRFSGRQFPNYSSELNVNALELEDSALYLCASSFRAAGTDTQYFGPGTRLTVL.

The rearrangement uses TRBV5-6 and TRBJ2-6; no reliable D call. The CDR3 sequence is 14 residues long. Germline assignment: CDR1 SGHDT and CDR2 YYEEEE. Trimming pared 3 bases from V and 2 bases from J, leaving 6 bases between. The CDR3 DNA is TGTGCCAGCAGCTCCGCTCCTGGGGCCAACGTCCTGACTTTC. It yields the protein CASSSAPGANVLTF.

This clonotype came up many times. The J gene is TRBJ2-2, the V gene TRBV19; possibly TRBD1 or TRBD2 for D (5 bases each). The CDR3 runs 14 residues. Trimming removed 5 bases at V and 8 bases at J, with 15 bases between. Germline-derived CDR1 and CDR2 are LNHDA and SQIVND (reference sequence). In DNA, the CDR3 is TGTGCCAGTAGTGCCGGGACCACCTGGGGGGAGCTGTTTTTT. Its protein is CASSAGTTWGELFF. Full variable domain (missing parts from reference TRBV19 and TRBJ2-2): DGGITQSPKYLFRKEGQNVTLSCEQNLNHDAMYWYRQDPGQGLRLIYYSQIVNDFQKGDIAEGYSVSREKKESFPLTVTSAQKNPTAFYLCASSAGTTWGELFFGEGSRLTVL.

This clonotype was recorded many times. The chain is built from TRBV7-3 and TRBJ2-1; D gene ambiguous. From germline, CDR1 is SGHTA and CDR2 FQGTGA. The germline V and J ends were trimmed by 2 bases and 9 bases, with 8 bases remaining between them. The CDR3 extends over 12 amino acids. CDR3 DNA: TGTGCCAGCAGCTTAGTAGGGTTTGAGCAGTTCTTC. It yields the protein CASSLVGFEQFF.

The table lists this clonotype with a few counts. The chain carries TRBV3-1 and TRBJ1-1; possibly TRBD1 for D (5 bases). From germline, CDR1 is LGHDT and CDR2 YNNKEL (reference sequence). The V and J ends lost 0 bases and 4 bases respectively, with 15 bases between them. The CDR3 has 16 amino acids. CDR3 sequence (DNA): TGTGCCAGCAGCCAAGAATCTCGAGTTAGGGGCACTGAAGCTTTCTTT. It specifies CASSQESRVRGTEAFF.

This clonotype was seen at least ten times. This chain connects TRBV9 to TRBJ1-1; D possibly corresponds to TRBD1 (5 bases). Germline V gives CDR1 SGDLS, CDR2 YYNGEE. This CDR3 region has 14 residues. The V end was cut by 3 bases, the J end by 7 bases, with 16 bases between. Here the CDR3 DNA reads TGTGCCAGCAGCGACGGCCAATGGCAGGGTGAAGCTTTCTTT. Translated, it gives CASSDGQWQGEAFF.

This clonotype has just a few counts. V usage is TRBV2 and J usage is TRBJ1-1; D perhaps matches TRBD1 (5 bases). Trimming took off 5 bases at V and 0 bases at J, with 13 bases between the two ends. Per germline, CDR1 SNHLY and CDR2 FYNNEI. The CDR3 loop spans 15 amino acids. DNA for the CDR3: TGTGCCAGCAGTCCCCGTGGGGGGATGAACACTGAAGCTTTCTTT. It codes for CASSPRGGMNTEAFF.

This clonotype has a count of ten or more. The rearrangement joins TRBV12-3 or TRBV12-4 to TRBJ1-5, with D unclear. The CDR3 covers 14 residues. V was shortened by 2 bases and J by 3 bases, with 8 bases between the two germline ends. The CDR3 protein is CASSLNSFNQPQHF. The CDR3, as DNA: TGTGCCAGCAGTTTAAACAGTTTCAATCAGCCCCAGCATTTT.